This TCR beta chain stems from a study of blood T cell repertoires in COVID-19. Study at large: The United States, Italy and Spain were the sources of the acute and convalescent COVID-19 samples. From T cells, B-cell-depleted T cells, or PBMCs came the material, which was cDNA or gDNA.

Source study methods: Researchers report that nucleated cell counts were estimated from reference gene primer amplification. TCRdb keeps only in-frame clones here, not all; method: immunoSEQ multiplex PCR. Clone size and V and J calls were adopted from that table, with D and trimming inferred from the DNA. The repertoire holds 200,000 to 250,000 clones, 86% seen once, with roughly 3% in the top ten. The V gene's germline CDR1 is MNHEY and CDR2 SMNVEV (reference sequence). The CDR3 contains 17 residues. Unmatched junction bases numbered 9, after V lost 0 bases and J lost 5 bases. This chain uses TRBV27 with TRBJ2-3; TRBD2 matches 9 bases. This receptor was identified in a woman between 25 and 40 years old who had recovered from COVID-19. The sample consisted of peripheral blood. The CDR3 region is CASSLSVEAGGEDTQYF. CDR3 sequence (DNA): TGTGCCAGCAGTTTATCGGTAGAAGCGGGGGGAGAAGATACGCAGTATTTT.